This is a list of T cell receptor beta chains from one sample in a study of blood T cells in healthy people across ages. MiXCR, applied by TCRdb to the 5' RACE reads, yields one record per CDR3 protein. The sample lists approximately 810,000 distinct CDR3 sequences; 36% were seen once. The specimen sequenced was blood. The receptors derive from a man younger than 30 in good health. Each CDR3 is given without its conserved first and last residue. The order of the fields is clone size, V gene, J gene, CDR3 protein. Part of the rows lack a size; the others show once, few, many or a class for expanded clones.

clone size: few; V gene: TRBV12-3/TRBV12-4; J gene: TRBJ1-4; CDR3 protein: ASSLRSEPNEKLF
clone size: .; V gene: TRBV18; J gene: .; CDR3 protein: ASSPDPRRDYEQY
clone size: .; V gene: TRBV20-1; J gene: TRBJ1-1; CDR3 protein: SAVDREGMNAEAF
clone size: .; V gene: TRBV30; J gene: TRBJ2-1; CDR3 protein: AWSPSYEQF
clone size: many; V gene: TRBV7-2; J gene: TRBJ2-1; CDR3 protein: ASSLVGSIYNEQF
clone size: few; V gene: TRBV20-1; J gene: TRBJ2-1; CDR3 protein: SARGGYYNEQF
clone size: .; V gene: TRBV4-3; J gene: TRBJ2-1; CDR3 protein: ASSQATSGNEQF
clone size: .; V gene: TRBV6-1; J gene: .; CDR3 protein: ASRRTGDYEQY
clone size: .; V gene: TRBV5-1; J gene: TRBJ2-3; CDR3 protein: ASSLVPGFTDTQY
clone size: .; V gene: TRBV27; J gene: TRBJ1-6; CDR3 protein: ASSFSGSFSPPH